One and the same sample provided the 24 T cell receptor beta chains below, sequenced in a study of post-analysis software for immune sequencing data. Overall study results and limits: With TRBV5-6, TRBV5-1 and TRBV20-1 included, a handful of TRBV segments were more frequent in patients than in controls.

Unique molecular identifiers had been added to the TCR beta cDNA libraries. From the PCR reads, TCRdb called clonotypes with MiXCR, one entry per CDR3 protein. Of roughly 430,000 distinct CDR3 sequences in the sample, approximately 42% were seen once. The antigens these receptors bind are not known. Sequenced: blood. The receptors were sampled from a girl aged 2 to 10 with multiple sclerosis.

This clonotype was detected only a few times. The chain links TRBV18 to TRBJ1-6, with D possibly being TRBD1 (5 bases). CDR3 length: 15 residues. Between the trimmed V and J ends, which lost 5 bases and 10 bases, there was a span of 18 bases. The germline CDR1 and CDR2 sequences are KGHSH and LQKENI. For the CDR3, the DNA is TGTGCCAGCTCAGCCAGGACACCTCCTATGTCACCCCTCCACTTT. This translates into CASSARTPPMSPLHF.

The CDR3 sequence: CASSSIWGGPTYEQYF. CDR3 DNA: TGTGCCAGCAGTTCTATATGGGGGGGCCCTACCTACGAGCAGTACTTC. The rearrangement joins TRBV28 to TRBJ2-7; a possible D gene is TRBD2 (7 bases). Germline CDR1 reads MDHEN; CDR2 reads SYDVKM. The CDR3 consists of 16 residues. V was pared by 4 bases and J by 2 bases, with 18 bases between.

This chain connects TRBV20-1 to TRBJ2-1; possible D gene TRBD2, 6 bases. The CDR3 is 16 residues long. V lost 0 bases to trimming and J lost 2 bases, with 14 bases between them. Germline CDR1 DFQATT, CDR2 SNEGSKA (reference sequence). The CDR3 region is CSARDNRGSPYNEQFF. CDR3 nucleotides: TGCAGTGCTAGAGATAACCGGGGGAGCCCCTACAATGAGCAGTTCTTC.

The chain links TRBV20-1 to TRBJ2-3, with TRBD2 matching over 8 bases. This CDR3 comprises 17 residues. The V gene end was trimmed by 5 bases and the J gene end by 2 bases; junction bases not matched to a gene: 15. The germline gives CDR1 DFQATT, CDR2 SNEGSKA (reference sequence). The CDR3 DNA reads TGCAGTGCTGGGGGATTAAGCGGGAGCCGCCTCACAGATACGCAGTATTTT. Protein product: CSAGGLSGSRLTDTQYF.

The J gene is TRBJ2-1, the V gene TRBV20-1; TRBD2 might be the D (6 bases). This CDR3 region has 15 residues. V gave up 4 bases and J gave up 4 bases, with 17 bases separating them. Germline V lookup: CDR1 DFQATT, CDR2 SNEGSKA (reference sequence). CDR3 in amino acids: CSAKTALAIYNEQFF. The CDR3 DNA is TGCAGTGCTAAAACGGCTCTAGCGATATACAATGAGCAGTTCTTC.

The V gene is TRBV5-5, the J gene TRBJ1-1, with D maybe TRBD1 (5 bases). The CDR3 totals 14 residues. Trimming removed 0 bases from V and 10 bases from J, with 16 bases in between. Germline CDR1 SGHKS, CDR2 YYEKEE (reference sequence). CDR3 in DNA: TGTGCCAGCAGCTTGGAGGCTGTCGGTGGGGGAGCTTTCTTT. This gives the protein CASSLEAVGGGAFF.

This clonotype came up a few times. The chain uses TRBV5-1 and TRBJ2-1; D is possibly TRBD2 (6 bases). Trimming pared 2 bases from V and 5 bases from J, leaving 17 bases between. Germline V gene sequence: CDR1 SGHRS, CDR2 YFSETQ. CDR3 size: 16 residues. The CDR3 DNA reads TGCGCCAGCAGCTTCGGGGGAAGGGGCTTTAACAATGAGCAGTTCTTC. Encoded protein: CASSFGGRGFNNEQFF.

This clonotype was seen a handful of times. The chain carries TRBV20-1 and TRBJ1-2; TRBD1 aligns across 10 bases. The germline V gene has CDR1 DFQATT and CDR2 SNEGSKA (reference sequence). Trimming at V came to 6 bases and at J to 4 bases, leaving 11 bases not matched to a gene. The CDR3 length is 15 residues. The CDR3, as DNA: TGCAGTGCCGAAACCCGGGACAGGGGTTCCTATGGCTACACCTTC. The encoded protein is CSAETRDRGSYGYTF.

This clonotype has just a few counts. CDR3 region: CSASLAGIPLEQYF. Written as DNA, the CDR3 is TGCAGTGCTAGTCTAGCGGGGATTCCTCTCGAGCAGTACTTC. V gene TRBV20-1 combines with J gene TRBJ2-5, with TRBD2 matching 9 bases. The J call may be incorrect, as the DNA end agrees better with TRBJ2-7. In germline, CDR1 is DFQATT, CDR2 SNEGSKA (reference sequence). CDR3 size: 14 residues.

This clonotype was seen ten or more times. This sequence joins TRBV7-8 and TRBJ2-7; the match to TRBD2 covers 7 bases. The germline V gene has CDR1 SGHVS and CDR2 FQNEAQ. V trimming: 4 bases; J trimming: 6 bases; junction bases outside the gene matches: 12. The CDR3 sequence is 15 residues long. CDR3 residues: CASSSPGTKWGEQYF. Here the CDR3 DNA reads TGTGCCAGCAGCTCACCCGGGACTAAGTGGGGCGAGCAGTACTTC.

This chain connects TRBV12-3 or TRBV12-4 to TRBJ1-1, with D unresolved. V was trimmed by 7 bases and J by 5 bases, leaving 14 bases between them. The CDR3 sequence is 13 residues long. CDR3 bases: TGTGCCAGCAATTTCCCTGCGAGTACTGAAGCTTTCTTT. Amino acids: CASNFPASTEAFF.

V usage is TRBV3-1 and J usage is TRBJ1-4; no clear D gene. This CDR3 region has 19 residues. The germline CDR1 and CDR2 sequences are LGHDT and YNNKEL (reference sequence). Trimming left V 3 bases short and J 0 bases short, with 20 bases between. The CDR3 sequence: CASSQVPPGSLATNEKLFF. In DNA, the CDR3 is TGTGCCAGCAGCCAGGTTCCACCCGGGTCCCTTGCAACTAATGAAAAACTGTTTTTT.

This chain's CDR3 is CASSFWENIQYF. The CDR3 region has the DNA TGTGCCAGCAGTTTCTGGGAAAACATTCAGTACTTC. The chain couples TRBV28 to TRBJ2-4; D not certain. Germline loops: CDR1 MDHEN, CDR2 SYDVKM. V was trimmed by 3 bases and J by 5 bases, leaving 5 bases between them. This CDR3 is 12 amino acids long.

This sequence joins TRBV6-6 and TRBJ1-1; TRBD1 might be the D (6 bases). Germline assignment: CDR1 MNHNY and CDR2 SVGAGI (reference sequence). This CDR3 region has 11 residues. With 4 bases removed from V and 10 bases from J, the gap between germline ends came to 10 bases. This chain's CDR3 is CASSLGGGAFF. The DNA of the CDR3 is TGTGCCAGCAGTTTAGGAGGGGGAGCTTTCTTT.

This clonotype was observed many times. This chain links TRBV7-9 with TRBJ2-5; weak D call: TRBD2 (6 bases). The V gene's germline CDR1 is SEHNR and CDR2 FQNEAQ (reference sequence). The ends were cut back, 4 bases at V and 5 bases at J, with 14 bases in the middle. This CDR3 has 14 amino acids. The CDR3 region is CASSYSSAGETQYF. The CDR3 DNA reads as TGTGCCAGCAGCTACAGTTCCGCGGGGGAGACCCAGTACTTC.

The rearrangement uses TRBV5-1 and TRBJ2-1; D possibly uses TRBD1 or TRBD2 (5 bases each). Germline CDR1 SGHRS, CDR2 YFSETQ. Trimming took off 6 bases at V and 13 bases at J, with 14 bases between the two ends. This CDR3 comprises 11 residues. CDR3 sequence reads: CASTLGDQQFF. DNA for the CDR3: TGCGCCAGCACCCTGGGGGACCAACAGTTCTTC.

At least ten counts were recorded for this clonotype. The CDR3 loop is CAISGTSGRHNEQFF. The CDR3 DNA is TGTGCCATCAGTGGGACTAGCGGGAGGCACAATGAGCAGTTCTTC. V gene TRBV10-3 combines with J gene TRBJ2-1, with TRBD2 identical over 14 bases. The CDR3 loop spans 15 amino acids. V trimming: 4 bases; J trimming: 5 bases; junction bases outside the gene matches: 1. From germline, CDR1 is ENHRY and CDR2 SYGVKD.

The chain has TRBV29-1 and TRBJ1-1; possibly TRBD1 for D (5 bases). V lost 2 bases and J 1 base, leaving 11 bases between the germline ends. The CDR3 loop spans 14 amino acids. CDR1 SQVTM and CDR2 ANQGSEA come from the germline V gene. The CDR3: CSVERQLSNTEAFF. The CDR3 region has the DNA TGCAGCGTTGAACGACAGTTATCGAACACTGAAGCTTTCTTT.

The V and J genes are TRBV5-1 and TRBJ2-3; D remains unclear. Trimming removed 4 bases from V and 2 bases from J, with 14 bases in between. There are 15 residues in the CDR3. CDR1 SGHRS and CDR2 YFSETQ come from the germline V gene. The CDR3 here is CASSLQGEPTDTQYF. CDR3 DNA: TGCGCCAGCAGCCTGCAAGGTGAGCCCACAGATACGCAGTATTTT.

The rearrangement links TRBV7-2 to TRBJ1-5; D is ambiguous. The CDR3 sequence is 15 residues long. CDR1 is SGHTA, CDR2 FQGNSA, per germline. Trimming stripped 1 base from V and 5 bases from J, with 12 bases between. This CDR3 reads CASSLGGRNHQPQHF. For the CDR3, the DNA is TGTGCCAGCAGCTTAGGCGGCCGGAATCATCAGCCCCAGCATTTT.

The chain is built from TRBV5-1 and TRBJ2-1; the D call may be TRBD1 or TRBD2 (5 bases each). The J call may be in error: the DNA end matches TRBJ2-7 better. Germline CDR1 SGHRS, CDR2 YFSETQ. This CDR3 contains 16 residues. CDR3 in DNA: TGCGCCAGCAGCTTAAACGGGGCAGACTCCTACAATGAGCAGTACTTC. Amino acid sequence: CASSLNGADSYNEQYF.

The chain uses TRBV6-5 and TRBJ1-2; maybe TRBD1 (5 bases). Trimming cost V 6 bases and J 5 bases, with 19 bases left between them. From germline, CDR1 is MNHEY and CDR2 SVGAGI. The CDR3 contains 15 residues. In nucleotides, the CDR3 is TGTGCCAGCAGAGTTACTCTCGCAGGGATTTATGGCTACACCTTC. Protein product: CASRVTLAGIYGYTF.

This clonotype has just one count. The chain joins TRBV15 to TRBJ2-1; 10 nucleotides line up with TRBD2. The trim removed 4 bases at V and 0 bases at J, leaving 9 bases unmatched. The CDR3 is made up of 18 amino acids. In germline, CDR1 is LNHNV, CDR2 YYDKDF (reference sequence). The CDR3 DNA follows: TGTGCCACCAGCAACCCTACTAGCGGGGTTAGCTCCTACAATGAGCAGTTCTTC. Its translation is CATSNPTSGVSSYNEQFF.

This rearrangement joins TRBV5-5 to TRBJ2-7; D possibly uses TRBD1 or TRBD2 (6 bases each). The J call may not be correct, given that the DNA end is closer to TRBJ2-5. Germline V gene lookup returns CDR1 SGHKS and CDR2 YYEKEE (reference sequence). The CDR3 runs to 14 residues. The CDR3 reads CASRLSSGGETQYF. CDR3 bases: TGTGCCAGCAGGTTATCCTCCGGGGGCGAGACCCAGTACTTC.